What follows describes a single T cell receptor (beta chain). The antigen remains undetermined. Profiling relied on immunoSEQ multiplex PCR, and the TCRdb table lists in-frame clones only, not all of them. The table lists about 120,000 clones, roughly 85% of them singletons. The record originates from a study of T cell responses to AZD1222 COVID-19 vaccine. About the research overall: Second doses that came at about 4 or about 12 weeks were put together.

Study outcomes and limitations: The study sampled repertoires only after the peak T cell response.

Germline lookup yields CDR1 SGHAT and CDR2 FQNNGV. Trimming removed 0 bases from V and 5 bases from J; junction bases left unmatched: 8. The CDR3 contains 16 residues. This receptor was identified in an adult in good health. The chain carries TRBV11-2 and TRBJ2-3; 7 nucleotides align to TRBD1. The sample consisted of peripheral blood, taken on day 0 of AZD1222 vaccination. CDR3 DNA: TGTGCCAGCAGCTTAGAGGGACAGTCAGGGGGAGATACGCAGTATTTT. This codes for CASSLEGQSGGDTQYF.